These 9 T cell receptor beta chains share one sample of origin, sequenced in a study of blood T cell dynamics during melanoma immunotherapy. Sequenced by immunoSEQ multiplex PCR; TCRdb stores in-frame clones only, minus some. The sample carries roughly 5,900 clones, 84% recorded once. Time point of the sample: week 3, after first cycle of checkpoint inhibitor. The sequenced sample was blood, obtained from a patient treated with checkpoint blockade. These TCRs come from a human donor with melanoma.

V and J are TRBV28 and TRBJ1-1; D call uncertain. CDR1 is MDHEN, CDR2 SYDVKM, per germline. The V gene lost 4 bases and the J gene lost 5 bases, with 8 bases spanning the gap. CDR3 length equals 12 residues. CDR3 region: CASSSRQTEAFF. CDR3 in DNA: TGTGCCAGCAGTTCCAGGCAGACTGAAGCTTTCTTT.

The chain combines TRBV7-9 with TRBJ1-2; TRBD1 aligns across 7 bases. V lost 7 bases and J lost 3; bases outside the gene matches: 5. Germline V CDR1 and CDR2: SEHNR, FQNEAQ (reference sequence). The CDR3 contains 13 residues. The CDR3 nucleotides read TGTGCCAGCACCCGGGACAGCGACTATGGCTACACCTTC. Its protein product is CASTRDSDYGYTF.

The gene calls are TRBV29-1 and TRBJ2-7, with 7 nucleotides matching TRBD2. Germline V gene lookup returns CDR1 SQVTM and CDR2 ANQGSEA. The CDR3 has 14 amino acids. V was pared by 3 bases and J by 6 bases, with 11 bases of the junction left unmatched. The CDR3 protein is CSVDSLAGGIEQYF. The DNA of the CDR3 is TGCAGCGTTGATTCGCTAGCCGGGGGGATCGAGCAGTACTTC.

The chain uses TRBV27 and TRBJ1-5; no definite D call. Germline V gives CDR1 MNHEY, CDR2 SMNVEV (reference sequence). This CDR3 contains 14 residues. V lost 3 bases and J 7 bases, leaving 13 bases between the germline ends. CDR3 bases: TGTGCCAGCAGTTTGGAGAGGGCTGGACAGCCCCAGCATTTT. Residues: CASSLERAGQPQHF.

The gene calls are TRBV27 and TRBJ2-7, with 9 bases aligning to TRBD2. Germline values: CDR1 MNHEY, CDR2 SMNVEV (reference sequence). CDR3 length: 15 amino acids. V trimming: 6 bases; J trimming: 3 bases; junction bases outside the gene matches: 9. The CDR3 DNA reads as TGTGCCAGCAGCGCTAGGCCTAGCGGGGTCTACGAGCAGTACTTC. It encodes CASSARPSGVYEQYF.

V gene TRBV19 combines with J gene TRBJ2-7; unclear D gene. Germline V gene sequence: CDR1 LNHDA, CDR2 SQIVND (reference sequence). V dropped 3 bases and J dropped 5 bases, with 11 bases sitting between them. The CDR3 extends over 13 amino acids. The CDR3 DNA sequence: TGTGCCAGTAGTATGGGTTTGAGGAACGAGCAGTACTTC. Encoded protein: CASSMGLRNEQYF.

The rearrangement uses TRBV19 and TRBJ2-2, with D perhaps given as TRBD1 or TRBD2 (6 bases each). CDR3 length equals 16 residues. V shed 6 bases and J shed 4 bases, with 18 bases lying between them. Germline V gene sequence: CDR1 LNHDA, CDR2 SQIVND (reference sequence). The CDR3 reads CASSKNWGAGTGELFF. In DNA, the CDR3 is TGTGCCAGTAGCAAAAACTGGGGGGCGGGCACCGGGGAGCTGTTTTTT.

The rearrangement links TRBV27 to TRBJ2-7, with D unclear. Trimming stripped 2 bases from V and 1 base from J, with 9 bases between. CDR1 and CDR2 from the germline V gene are MNHEY and SMNVEV (reference sequence). The CDR3 has 14 amino acids. The CDR3 spells CASSLQRTSYEQYF. CDR3 bases: TGTGCCAGCAGTTTACAGCGAACTTCCTACGAGCAGTACTTC.

The chain links TRBV29-1 to TRBJ1-4, with TRBD1 matching 7 bases. Germline assignment: CDR1 SQVTM and CDR2 ANQGSEA. This CDR3 has 12 amino acids. Trimming took 6 bases from V and 8 from J; bases not matched to a gene: 6. The CDR3 DNA reads TGCAGCGTGTCGACAGGGTGGGAAAAACTGTTTTTT. The encoded protein is CSVSTGWEKLFF.